One and the same sample provided the 26 T cell receptor beta chains below, sequenced in a study. Each CDR3 protein gets one entry after TCRdb re-called the RT-PCR reads with MiXCR. The data show 550,000 to 750,000 distinct CDR3 sequences, about 14% seen once. Material for sequencing was memory CD4+ T cells from blood. All receptors derive from a female donor in good health, serving as a healthy control.

This clonotype turned up a few times. CDR3 sequence reads: CASSPWTGANTGELFF. The CDR3 bases are TGTGCCAGCAGCCCCTGGACAGGGGCGAACACCGGGGAGCTGTTTTTT. The chain links TRBV7-2 to TRBJ2-2; 9 bases map to TRBD1. V lost 5 bases to trimming and J lost 0 bases; unmatched junction nucleotides: 4. The CDR3 contains 16 residues. The germline V gene encodes CDR1 SGHTA and CDR2 FQGNSA.

The chain couples TRBV7-3 to TRBJ2-1, with D perhaps matching TRBD1 (6 bases). Trimming took off 0 bases at V and 9 bases at J, with 18 bases between the two ends. Looked up from germline, CDR1 is SGHTA and CDR2 is FQGTGA. The CDR3 consists of 16 residues. The CDR3, as DNA: TGTGCCAGCAGCTTAACCCCCAACATACAGGGTGGTGAGCAGTTCTTC. Translated, it gives CASSLTPNIQGGEQFF.

This clonotype was seen ten or more times. The genes are TRBV20-1 and TRBJ2-5, with 8 nucleotides matching TRBD1. With V trimmed by 2 bases and J by 5 bases, 7 bases remained unmatched. The CDR3 totals 14 residues. In germline, CDR1 is DFQATT, CDR2 SNEGSKA (reference sequence). In DNA, the CDR3 is TGCAGTGCTAGAAAGACAGGGGTTCATGAGACCCAGTACTTC. Encoded protein: CSARKTGVHETQYF.

This clonotype was seen a few times. CDR3 in DNA: TGTGCCAGCAGCCCCTCTAACTTGGCAGATACGCAGTATTTT. It specifies CASSPSNLADTQYF. The genes are TRBV7-9 and TRBJ2-3; D is ambiguous. Per the germline V gene, CDR1 is SEHNR and CDR2 is FQNEAQ (reference sequence). V gave up 5 bases and J gave up 4 bases, with 13 bases separating them. The CDR3 has 14 amino acids. Complete variable domain (other parts from reference TRBV7-9 and TRBJ2-3): DTGVSQNPRHKITKRGQNVTFRCDPISEHNRLYWYRQTLGQGPEFLTYFQNEAQLEKSRLLSDRFSAERPKGSFSTLEIQRTEQGDSAMYLCASSPSNLADTQYFGPGTRLTVL.

This chain connects TRBV7-3 to TRBJ1-3; D unresolved. The CDR3 has 15 residues. The germline V and J ends were trimmed by 5 bases and 2 bases, with 13 bases remaining between them. Germline CDR1 SGHTA, CDR2 FQGTGA. CDR3 protein: CASSREGLPGNTIYF. In nucleotides, the CDR3 is TGTGCCAGCAGCCGCGAAGGGTTACCTGGAAACACCATATATTTT.

The chain carries TRBV30 and TRBJ1-2; D is perhaps TRBD1 (5 bases). Trimming cost V 1 base and J 0 bases, with 18 bases left between them. The CDR3 length is 17 residues. Germline V gene lookup returns CDR1 GTSNPN and CDR2 SVGIG (reference sequence). CDR3 bases: TGTGCCTGGAGTGGAGGGGCCCGAACCTCCTCTAACTATGGCTACACCTTC. Its protein is CAWSGGARTSSNYGYTF.

This clonotype was seen more than once but under ten times. DNA for the CDR3: TGTGCCAGCAGTTTAGGCACGGGGGTGGCCCCTGAAGCTTTCTTT. This gives the protein CASSLGTGVAPEAFF. The chain employs TRBV28 and TRBJ1-1; TRBD1 is a possible D gene (5 bases). Trimming pared 2 bases from V and 6 bases from J, leaving 16 bases between. The CDR3 sequence is 15 residues long. Per the germline V gene, CDR1 is MDHEN and CDR2 is SYDVKM. The variable domain in full, with the rest retrieved from reference TRBV28 and TRBJ1-1, is DVKVTQSSRYLVKRTGEKVFLECVQDMDHENMFWYRQDPGLGLRLIYFSYDVKMKEKGDIPEGYSVSREKKERFSLILESASTNQTSMYLCASSLGTGVAPEAFFGQGTRLTVV.

The CDR3 bases are TGTGCCAGCAGCTGGGGACAGGGAGGCGGCACTGAAGCTTTCTTT. As protein: CASSWGQGGGTEAFF. V gene TRBV7-3 combines with J gene TRBJ1-1, with 9 bases identical to TRBD1. With 4 bases clipped from V and 4 bases from J, the junction kept 7 bases outside the gene matches. The CDR3 covers 15 residues. The germline gives CDR1 SGHTA, CDR2 FQGTGA.

This clonotype occurred many times. The chain recombines TRBV12-3 or TRBV12-4 with TRBJ1-5; D uncertain. The CDR3 extends over 14 amino acids. V lost 3 bases to trimming and J lost 5 bases, with 11 bases between them. CDR3 nucleotide sequence: TGTGCCAGCAGTTTGGCGGCCGGTCATCAGCCCCAGCATTTT. Translation: CASSLAAGHQPQHF.

This clonotype was counted a few times. The chain links TRBV5-4 to TRBJ2-1; a weak D match, TRBD2 (7 bases). CDR1 SGHNT and CDR2 YYREEE come from the germline V gene (reference sequence). V was pared by 5 bases and J by 9 bases, with 24 bases between. The CDR3 extends over 16 amino acids. The DNA for the CDR3 is TGTGCCAGCAGTCGGGGGGCGGACAGAACAATACCTGAGCAGTTCTTC. It specifies CASSRGADRTIPEQFF.

The genes are TRBV2 and TRBJ1-6; weak D call: TRBD1 (5 bases). CDR1 and CDR2 from the germline V gene are SNHLY and FYNNEI. This CDR3 is built from 15 residues. Trimming cost V 2 bases and J 3 bases, with 8 bases left between them. The DNA of the CDR3 is TGTGCCAGCAGTGAACAGGGTGACTATAATTCACCCCTCCACTTT. Amino acid sequence: CASSEQGDYNSPLHF.

V is TRBV7-9 and J is TRBJ1-1; D perhaps matches TRBD1 (6 bases). The CDR3 is made up of 14 amino acids. Per germline, CDR1 SEHNR and CDR2 FQNEAQ (reference sequence). The V and J ends lost 5 bases and 5 bases respectively, with 15 bases between them. CDR3 sequence reads: CASSPQGYRTEAFF. The CDR3 bases are TGTGCCAGCAGCCCACAGGGTTATAGGACTGAAGCTTTCTTT.

In this sample, this clonotype turned up many times. J is TRBJ2-7 and V is TRBV7-2; D gene uncertain. The CDR3 length is 13 residues. Per germline, CDR1 SGHTA and CDR2 FQGNSA. Trimming shortened V by 4 bases and J by 6 bases, and 13 bases separated the two germline ends. In DNA, the CDR3 is TGTGCCAGCAGCTCGTCTGTTGACCGCGAGCAGTACTTC. Translating gives CASSSSVDREQYF.

This chain uses TRBV5-1 with TRBJ2-5; D may be TRBD1 (6 bases). Trimming took off 5 bases at V and 4 bases at J, with 15 bases between the two ends. Germline CDR1 reads SGHRS; CDR2 reads YFSETQ. This CDR3 has 14 amino acids. The CDR3 nucleotides are TGCGCCAGCAGAATCTCGGACAGCATAGAGACCCAGTACTTC. Translation: CASRISDSIETQYF.

The chain joins TRBV18 to TRBJ1-2; TRBD1 agrees at 9 bases. This CDR3 spans 14 amino acids. Trimming removed 3 bases from V and 7 bases from J; junction bases left unmatched: 6. Per the germline V gene, CDR1 is KGHSH and CDR2 is LQKENI. The CDR3 nucleotides are TGTGCCAGCTCACCTGCCGGGACAGGGTTTGGCTACACCTTC. Its translation: CASSPAGTGFGYTF.

The chain links TRBV10-3 to TRBJ1-2; D may be TRBD1 (6 bases). The CDR3 consists of 13 residues. Trimming left V 9 bases short and J 8 bases short, with 19 bases between. The V gene's germline CDR1 is ENHRY and CDR2 SYGVKD. Here the CDR3 DNA reads TGTGCCATTATGGACAGCGGTACGGTGGGCTACACCTTC. Residues: CAIMDSGTVGYTF.

The chain recombines TRBV7-2 with TRBJ1-1; 9 nucleotides align to TRBD1. Germline CDR1 and CDR2: SGHTA and FQGNSA. With V trimmed by 8 bases and J by 3 bases, 10 bases remained unmatched. The CDR3 is made up of 15 amino acids. The CDR3 loop reads CASGRQGGFDTEAFF. CDR3 nucleotide sequence: TGTGCCAGCGGGCGACAGGGGGGGTTCGACACTGAAGCTTTCTTT.

This chain links TRBV5-5 with TRBJ2-3; D is possibly TRBD1 (6 bases). Germline V gene data show CDR1 as SGHKS and CDR2 as YYEKEE (reference sequence). V gave up 0 bases and J gave up 5 bases, with 10 bases separating them. The CDR3 is 14 residues long. CDR3 DNA: TGTGCCAGCAGCTTGGCAGGGGCCATAGATACGCAGTATTTT. This sequence encodes CASSLAGAIDTQYF.

The chain links TRBV7-2 to TRBJ1-4, with D perhaps matching TRBD1 (5 bases). The V gene lost 2 bases and the J gene lost 8 bases, with 9 bases spanning the gap. Germline V gene sequence: CDR1 SGHTA, CDR2 FQGNSA. CDR3 length: 13 amino acids. Here the CDR3 reads CASSLRTTEKLFF. The CDR3 nucleotides read TGTGCCAGCAGCTTACGGACAACCGAAAAACTGTTTTTT.

This clonotype was found a few times. The rearrangement uses TRBV7-6 and TRBJ2-7; TRBD1 matches 7 bases. V lost 0 bases and J lost 9; bases outside the gene matches: 8. The CDR3 contains 14 residues. Germline V lookup: CDR1 SGHVS, CDR2 FNYEAQ. CDR3 DNA: TGTGCCAGCAGCTTAGCAGGGGACAGCAGACCGCAGTACTTC. Residues: CASSLAGDSRPQYF.

The table lists this clonotype with a few counts. The chain combines TRBV12-3 or TRBV12-4 with TRBJ1-2; the D is unclear. V gave up 1 base and J gave up 8 bases, with 14 bases separating them. The CDR3 consists of 14 residues. This CDR3 is CASSLDPGLGGYTF. As DNA, the CDR3 is TGTGCCAGCAGTTTAGACCCGGGATTGGGGGGCTACACCTTC.

This clonotype came up a few times. The chain combines TRBV6-5 with TRBJ1-1, with a weak D call TRBD1 (5 bases). This CDR3 has 13 amino acids. Trimming left V 5 bases short and J 8 bases short, with 15 bases between. Germline values: CDR1 MNHEY, CDR2 SVGAGI. The CDR3 region is CASSIQGSYEAFF. For the CDR3, the DNA is TGTGCCAGCAGTATCCAGGGTTCGTACGAAGCTTTCTTT.

This clonotype showed up many times. This sequence joins TRBV28 and TRBJ1-2; D is perhaps TRBD1 (6 bases). This CDR3 is 13 amino acids long. The germline gives CDR1 MDHEN, CDR2 SYDVKM. With 7 bases removed from V and 4 bases from J, the gap between germline ends came to 13 bases. As DNA, the CDR3 is TGTGCCAGCAACGGGGGGCGCACCTATGGCTACACCTTC. Residues: CASNGGRTYGYTF.

This clonotype was recorded a few times. The rearrangement joins TRBV4-1 to TRBJ2-2; 13 bases map to TRBD2. Germline-derived CDR1 and CDR2 are MGHRA and YSYEKL. This CDR3 contains 21 residues. The V and J ends lost 0 bases and 3 bases, in that order; junction bases with no gene match: 13. CDR3 bases: TGCGCCAGCAGCCAAGAATTCCGAGGACTAGCGGGAGAGTTCTACACCGGGGAGCTGTTTTTT. Its translation is CASSQEFRGLAGEFYTGELFF.

This clonotype was seen only a few times. The gene calls are TRBV7-2 and TRBJ2-3; 7 nucleotides match TRBD2. The CDR3 has 14 residues. CDR1 SGHTA and CDR2 FQGNSA come from the germline V gene. The trim removed 5 bases at V and 3 bases at J, leaving 5 bases unmatched. The CDR3 DNA sequence: TGTGCCAGCAGCGAGAGCGGGGTGACAGATACGCAGTATTTT. Protein product: CASSESGVTDTQYF.

This clonotype was seen more than once but under ten times. The V and J genes are TRBV5-6 and TRBJ2-1; TRBD1 agrees at 7 bases. The CDR3 has 13 amino acids. Germline V gene data show CDR1 as SGHDT and CDR2 as YYEEEE. Trimming at V came to 7 bases and at J to 5 bases, leaving 6 bases not matched to a gene. CDR3 DNA sequence: TGTGCCAGCGTACAGGGGCCAAACAATGAGCAGTTCTTC. Protein sequence: CASVQGPNNEQFF.